These 5 T cell receptor beta chains share one sample of origin, sequenced in a study of shared clonotypes between healthy human individuals. Here immunoSEQ multiplex PCR was the method, and the copy in TCRdb shows in-frame clones only, minus some. The sample holds over 2 million clones, 85% to 95% seen once. The specimen was naive CD4+ T cells sorted from blood. Documented subset: CD45RA+ positively selected. All receptors come from a man between 18 and 35 years old in good health.

The chain employs TRBV29-1 and TRBJ1-2, with D perhaps matching TRBD1 (6 bases). This CDR3 contains 13 residues. Per germline, CDR1 SQVTM and CDR2 ANQGSEA. Between the trimmed V and J ends, which lost 6 bases and 2 bases, there was a span of 13 bases. Written as DNA, the CDR3 is TGCAGCGTGGGGGCCGGGAGCAACTATGGCTACACCTTC. Its translation is CSVGAGSNYGYTF.

The V call is TRBV6-6, the J call TRBJ1-5; D is possibly TRBD1 (5 bases). The CDR3 contains 15 residues. Trimming removed 7 bases from V and 1 base from J, with 14 bases in between. Germline V gene data show CDR1 as MNHNY and CDR2 as SVGAGI (reference sequence). CDR3 protein: CASTREGQSNQPQHF. The CDR3 DNA reads TGTGCCAGCACTAGGGAGGGGCAGAGCAATCAGCCCCAGCATTTT.

Worth noting for this clone: Possible read error: a much larger clone is one base away. The same CDR3 is also encoded by other DNA sequences in this sample. J is TRBJ2-3 and V is TRBV5-1; D might be TRBD1 (6 bases). Germline lookup yields CDR1 SGHRS and CDR2 YFSETQ. V lost 4 bases and J lost 0, with 9 bases in between. This CDR3 contains 14 residues. CDR3: CASSVGQSTDTQYF. For the CDR3, the DNA is TGCGCCAGCAGCGTCGGACAGAGCACAGATACGCAGTATTTT.

The V gene is TRBV5-6, the J gene TRBJ2-1; D is perhaps TRBD1 (6 bases). Germline V lookup: CDR1 SGHDT, CDR2 YYEEEE. The CDR3 loop spans 12 amino acids. Trimming took off 3 bases at V and 15 bases at J, with 16 bases between the two ends. The DNA for the CDR3 is TGTGCCAGCAGCTGGCCGACAGGTACAATGTTCTTC. Encoded protein: CASSWPTGTMFF.

The chain employs TRBV4-3 and TRBJ1-3, with unresolved D. The V gene lost 0 bases and the J gene lost 0 bases, with 6 bases spanning the gap. CDR1 LGHNA and CDR2 YSLEER come from the germline V gene. This CDR3 contains 15 residues. CDR3 amino acids: CASSQDPSSGNTIYF. CDR3 nucleotide sequence: TGCGCCAGCAGCCAAGATCCGTCCTCTGGAAACACCATATATTTT.